A selection of T cell receptor beta chains follows, all from one sample in a study of T and B cells in COVID-19 patients. Each CDR3 protein is one row after TCRdb ran MiXCR on the multiplex PCR reads. This table holds around 8,000 distinct CDR3 sequences, 26% found once. The sequenced sample consisted of blood. These receptors were collected from a human donor with active COVID-19. CDR3s include the opening cysteine and the closing phenylalanine or tryptophan. The D gene is left open where the match is weak. Rows may omit the clone size; those that give it use once, few, many or a size class.

>TRBV20-1|-|15|TRBD2|TRBJ2-1
CSATTLAGVRNEQFF
TGCAGTGCCACTACCCTTGCGGGAGTGAGGAATGAGCAGTTCTTC
>TRBV18|-|14|TRBD2|TRBJ2-7
CASSRLAGEWEQYF
TGTGCCAGCTCAAGACTAGCGGGAGAATGGGAGCAGTACTTC
>TRBV27|medium-sized|12|-|TRBJ1-6
CASTRANSPLHF
TGTGCCAGCACAAGGGCTAACTCACCCCTCCACTTT
>TRBV7-2|-|13|-|TRBJ1-6
CASSLDDYSPLHF
TGTGCCAGCAGCTTAGACGACTATTCACCCCTCCACTTT
>TRBV6-4|medium-sized|15|TRBD2|TRBJ2-2
CASSGLAGDTGELFF
TGTGCCAGCAGTGGACTAGCGGGAGACACCGGGGAGCTGTTTTTT
>TRBV6-5|medium-sized|13|TRBD2|TRBJ2-1
CATRLAGGLRQFF
TGTGCCACCAGACTAGCGGGAGGGCTCCGGCAGTTCTTC
>TRBV7-9|-|13|-|TRBJ2-5
CASSFLHQETQYF
TGTGCCAGCAGCTTCCTTCATCAAGAGACCCAGTACTTC
>TRBV27|medium-sized|15|TRBD2|TRBJ2-2
CASTNSGRYTGELFF
TGTGCCAGCACTAATAGCGGGAGGTACACCGGGGAGCTGTTTTTT
>TRBV30|-|14|-|TRBJ2-7
CAWSASAGLYEQYF
TGTGCCTGGAGTGCCAGCGCCGGGTTGTACGAGCAGTACTTC
>TRBV6-2/TRBV6-3|-|18|TRBD1|TRBJ1-2
CASSYSTGRQGKNYGYTF
TGTGCCAGCAGTTACTCGACAGGGCGGCAGGGCAAAAACTATGGCTACACCTTC